Listed below are T cell receptor beta chains from one sample, sequenced in a study of regulatory T cells in long-lasting Graves disease. TCRdb fed the multiplex PCR reads into MiXCR, producing one record per CDR3 protein. The table includes a few hundred thousand distinct CDR3 sequences, 20% to 30% detected once. The sequenced sample was peripheral blood mononuclear cells (PBMCs), obtained when the disease was refractory, from a patient treated with antithyroid drugs. Receptor source: a female donor with Graves disease. CDR3s include the opening cysteine and the closing phenylalanine or tryptophan.

>TRBV7-3|TRBJ1-1
CASRRNLGNTEAFF
>TRBV2|TRBJ1-5
CASSWGGDSNQPQHF
>TRBV27|TRBJ1-2
CASSSRFNNYGYTF
>TRBV6-1|TRBJ2-7
CASRDKYEQYF
>TRBV19|TRBJ1-1
CASSPSPWGTEAFF
>TRBV12-3/TRBV12-4|TRBJ2-3
CASFPLTGGSTDTQYF
>TRBV12-3/TRBV12-4|TRBJ2-6
CASNPLGSGESGANVLTF
>TRBV20-1|TRBJ2-1
CSAGAGTSGRAIDEQFF
>TRBV20-1|TRBJ1-2
CSASRRGRVYGYTF
>TRBV3-1|TRBJ1-1
CASSQTQGLNTEAFF
>TRBV19|TRBJ1-1
CASHSSGGEAFF
>TRBV30|TRBJ2-5
CAWATRLETQYF
>TRBV3-1|TRBJ2-5
CASSRPLAGGLETQYF
>TRBV25-1|TRBJ2-5
CASSRDTRETQYF
>TRBV20-1|TRBJ2-2
CSAREQQVTGELFF
>TRBV12-3/TRBV12-4|TRBJ1-1
CASSDTSGRAEAFF
>TRBV3-1|TRBJ2-7
CASSRRASPTQGYEQYF
>TRBV15|TRBJ1-4
CATSRMGQRNEKLFF
>TRBV27|TRBJ2-7
CASSLSGDGYHEQYF
>TRBV20-1|TRBJ2-3
CSAPRGGDTDTQYF
>TRBV2|TRBJ2-5
CASSDYMTGLQETQYF
>TRBV6-1|TRBJ2-4
CASSNGGSGKNIQYF
>TRBV6-1|TRBJ2-2
CASRRDRGRGELFF
>TRBV18|TRBJ2-3
CASSPWTDTQYF
>TRBV20-1|TRBJ1-1
CSVDRGPITEAFF
>TRBV6-5|TRBJ1-3
CASSYRSTPVSGNTIYF
>TRBV29-1|TRBJ1-1
CSVQDGSNTEAFF
>TRBV12-3/TRBV12-4|TRBJ2-5
CASSSRDIAALQETQYF
>TRBV4-2|TRBJ1-4
CASSQEDRASGKLFF
>TRBV7-2|TRBJ2-3
CASSSERLAGVRYF
>TRBV30|TRBJ2-2
CAWNVQGNTGELFF
>TRBV5-1|TRBJ1-6
CASSPGPRGGTSHNSPLHF
>TRBV12-3/TRBV12-4|TRBJ1-1
CASSLNGITEAFF
>TRBV7-9|TRBJ2-6
CASSGGRETTSGANVLTF
>TRBV20-1|TRBJ2-4
CSASFLMGAKNIQYF
>TRBV15|TRBJ1-4
CATSRGDDRNEKLFF
>TRBV6-1|TRBJ1-5
CASRWTVNQPQHF
>TRBV7-2|TRBJ1-1
CASSLNLPARGEAFF
>TRBV12-3/TRBV12-4|TRBJ1-3
CASSFRGFAGNTIYF
>TRBV6-1|TRBJ2-7
CASSYTSIEQYF
>TRBV3-1|TRBJ2-7
CASSQEVRAYEQYF
>TRBV5-1|.
CASSLEALVPHNEQFF
>TRBV6-1|TRBJ1-1
CASSEAGGRGFTNTEAFF
>TRBV11-1|TRBJ2-7
CASSFERTTYEQYF
>TRBV29-1|TRBJ1-2
CSVEGREYGYTF
>TRBV7-9|TRBJ1-1
CASSFGLSMNTEAFF
>TRBV25-1|TRBJ1-2
CASSETGTNYGYTF
>TRBV5-1|TRBJ2-7
CASSLTGARSEQYF
>TRBV7-3|TRBJ2-7
CASSLVAGQGNSYEQYF
>TRBV5-5|TRBJ1-3
CASSSPRNTGNTVYF
>TRBV6-2/TRBV6-3|TRBJ1-2
CASSYLQGSFYTF